This TCR beta chain is drawn from a study of CD8+ T cells in alopecia areata. Turning to the study itself: C3H/HeJ donors with spontaneous alopecia, 6-12 months old, supplied skin grafts to approximately 7-11-week-old female C3H/HeJ mice.

As concerns this clone: Its antigen is currently unknown. Germline and genes: mouse. The missing CDR3 end, 4 residues past where the read stops, is filled in from the germline J gene.

The germline gives CDR1 FNHDT, CDR2 SITEND (reference sequence). This CDR3 has 14 residues. Trimming removed 5 bases at V and 0 bases at J, with 10 bases between. As the sequencing template, cDNA was produced by extracting RNA and reverse transcribing it. Libraries were prepared by immunoSEQ multiplex PCR; TCRdb keeps only in-frame clonotypes and omits some of them. The table lists over 250,000 clones, no singletons, with more than 0.95% in the top ten. Separation of pooled cutaneous lymph node cells was by sorting with CD4, CD8alpha, NKG2D, NKG2ACE and other markers. The study's findings and limits: Researchers report lesional scalp, most notably alopecia totalis/universalis, outstripped normal scalp in clonality. Scalp data also include sequences from resident alphabeta T cells of normal skin.

The V and J genes are TRBV19 and TRBJ2-3; D is perhaps TRBD1 (6 bases). Sequencing was carried out using CD4+ T cells sorted from a lymph node. This sequence was found in a C3H/HeJ mouse with alopecia areata. MHC haplotype of the mouse line: H2-k. The part of the CDR3 DNA that was read is TGTGCCAGCAGGTCCGGGACAAGTGCAGAA. Amino acid sequence: CASRSGTSAE. The whole CDR3 protein is CASRSGTSAETLYF. Together with reference TRBV19 and TRBJ2-3, the CDR3 gives the full variable domain: GGIITQTPKFLIGQEGQKLTLKCQQNFNHDTMYWYRQDSGKGLRLIYYSITENDLQKGDLSEGYDASREKKSSFSLTVTSAQKNEMAVFLCASRSGTSAETLYFGSGTRLTVL.